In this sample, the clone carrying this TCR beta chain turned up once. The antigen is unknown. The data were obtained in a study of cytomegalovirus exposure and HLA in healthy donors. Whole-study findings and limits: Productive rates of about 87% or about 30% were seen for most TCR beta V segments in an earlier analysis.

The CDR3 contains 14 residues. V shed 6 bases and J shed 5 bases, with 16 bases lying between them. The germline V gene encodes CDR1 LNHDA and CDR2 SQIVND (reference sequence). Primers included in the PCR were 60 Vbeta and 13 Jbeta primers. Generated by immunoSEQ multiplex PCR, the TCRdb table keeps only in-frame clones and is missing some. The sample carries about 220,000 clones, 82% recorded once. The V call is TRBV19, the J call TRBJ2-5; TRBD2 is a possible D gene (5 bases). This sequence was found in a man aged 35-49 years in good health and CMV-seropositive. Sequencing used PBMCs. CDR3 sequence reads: CASRPWRGEETQYF. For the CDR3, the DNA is TGTGCCAGTAGGCCATGGCGTGGGGAGGAGACCCAGTACTTC. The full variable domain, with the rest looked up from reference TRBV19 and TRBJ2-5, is DGGITQSPKYLFRKEGQNVTLSCEQNLNHDAMYWYRQDPGQGLRLIYYSQIVNDFQKGDIAEGYSVSREKKESFPLTVTSAQKNPTAFYLCASRPWRGEETQYFGPGTRLLVL.